Listed here are 29 T cell receptor beta chains from one sample, sequenced in a study of blood T cell repertoires in COVID-19. Assay: immunoSEQ multiplex PCR; the TCRdb copy retains only in-frame clones and omits some. The sample shows a few hundred thousand clones, about 85% of them seen only once. Sequencing was done on a sample of PBMCs or T cells enriched from blood (not recorded which). Receptors were obtained from a woman aged 30 to 39 who had recovered from COVID-19.

V and J are TRBV7-2 and TRBJ1-2, with 8 bases identical to TRBD1. J gave up 6 bases and V 4 bases, and 7 bases lay outside the gene matches. Germline V lookup: CDR1 SGHTA, CDR2 FQGNSA. The CDR3 contains 14 residues. The CDR3 DNA is TGTGCCAGCAGCTCGTTCCAGGGGGCAGATGGCTACACCTTC. It translates to CASSSFQGADGYTF.

The chain combines TRBV3-1 (or the pseudogene TRBV3-2) with TRBJ2-5, with TRBD2 matching over 7 bases. The germline V gene encodes CDR1 LGHDT and CDR2 YNNKEL (reference sequence). This CDR3 has 15 residues. Trimming took 2 bases from V and 1 from J; bases not matched to a gene: 4. CDR3 nucleotides: TGTGCCAGCAGCCAACCCGCTAGCGGCCAAGAGACCCAGTACTTC. Translation gives CASSQPASGQETQYF.

The V and J genes are TRBV3-1 (or the pseudogene TRBV3-2) and TRBJ1-2, with TRBD1 identical over 11 bases. V lost 4 bases, J lost 8 bases, and 6 bases stayed unmatched. This CDR3 is 14 amino acids long. CDR1 and CDR2 (germline): LGHDT, YNNKEL (reference sequence). CDR3 amino acids: CASSPGQGATGYTF. The CDR3 DNA reads TGTGCCAGCAGCCCCGGACAGGGGGCGACCGGCTACACCTTC.

J is TRBJ1-3 and V is TRBV6-4, with 9 positions matching TRBD1. Germline V lookup: CDR1 MRHNA, CDR2 SNTAGT. The CDR3 has 13 amino acids. J was trimmed by 2 bases and V by 7 bases; bases with no gene match: 0. CDR3 loop: CASNRGPGNTIYF. Here the CDR3 DNA reads TGTGCCAGCAACAGGGGGCCTGGAAACACCATATATTTT.

This sequence joins TRBV6-5 and TRBJ1-4; TRBD1 agrees at 7 bases. This CDR3 spans 15 amino acids. CDR1 is MNHEY and CDR2 is SVGAGI in the germline V gene. The V and J ends lost 6 bases and 4 bases, in that order; junction bases with no gene match: 8. CDR3 bases: TGTGCCAGCAGAAGCGGACAGGCTTATAATGAAAAACTGTTTTTT. This gives the protein CASRSGQAYNEKLFF.

The chain combines TRBV6-5 with TRBJ1-2; 9 bases agree with TRBD1. Per the germline V gene, CDR1 is MNHEY and CDR2 is SVGAGI. CDR3 length equals 14 residues. J gave up 2 bases and V 2 bases, and 0 bases lay outside the gene matches. The CDR3 nucleotides read TGTGCCAGCAGTTACGACAGGGGGAACTATGGCTACACCTTC. Translated, it gives CASSYDRGNYGYTF.

The CDR3 loop reads CASSDSKGGTDTQYF. The CDR3 DNA reads TGTGCCAGCAGTGACTCGAAGGGGGGCACAGATACGCAGTATTTT. The chain couples TRBV6-4 to TRBJ2-3; D is possibly TRBD1 (6 bases). The CDR3 consists of 15 residues. V lost 0 bases, J lost 1 base, and 8 bases lay in between. Germline V gene sequence: CDR1 MRHNA, CDR2 SNTAGT.

The gene calls are TRBV19 and TRBJ2-3, with D possibly being TRBD2 (7 bases). The CDR3 runs 11 residues. The germline V gene has CDR1 LNHDA and CDR2 SQIVND (reference sequence). Trimming took 4 bases from V and 11 from J, leaving 10 bases between them. The CDR3: CASSNGGRQYF. The CDR3 DNA reads as TGTGCCAGTAGTAACGGGGGGCGGCAGTATTTT.

This chain connects TRBV7-9 to TRBJ1-6, with D uncertain. The CDR3 runs to 15 residues. From germline, CDR1 is SEHNR and CDR2 FQNEAQ (reference sequence). V gave up 3 bases and J gave up 7 bases, with 13 bases separating them. CDR3 amino acids: CASSLVDMVNSPLHF. The CDR3 nucleotides read TGTGCCAGCAGCTTGGTCGACATGGTGAATTCACCCCTCCACTTT.

The V call is TRBV7-3, the J call TRBJ1-2, with D perhaps TRBD1 (5 bases). Germline values: CDR1 SGHTA, CDR2 FQGTGA. The V end was cut by 5 bases, the J end by 3 bases, with 13 bases between. The CDR3 consists of 14 residues. CDR3: CASSPRGEDYGYTF. CDR3 in DNA: TGTGCCAGCAGCCCCCGGGGGGAGGACTATGGCTACACCTTC. Filled out from reference TRBV7-3 and TRBJ1-2, the complete variable domain reads GAGVSQTPSNKVTEKGKYVELRCDPISGHTALYWYRQSLGQGPEFLIYFQGTGAADDSGLPNDRFFAVRPEGSVSTLKIQRTERGDSAVYLCASSPRGEDYGYTFGSGTRLTVV.

J is TRBJ1-1 and V is TRBV27; no reliable D call. V was trimmed by 2 bases and J by 4 bases, leaving 5 bases between them. The CDR3 consists of 12 residues. CDR1 MNHEY and CDR2 SMNVEV come from the germline V gene (reference sequence). The DNA for the CDR3 is TGTGCCAGCAGTTTAAGCGGCACTGAAGCTTTCTTT. Translated: CASSLSGTEAFF.

The chain couples TRBV29-1 to TRBJ2-3, with TRBD2 matching over 16 bases. CDR1 is SQVTM, CDR2 ANQGSEA, per germline. Unmatched junction bases numbered 6, after V lost 8 bases and J lost 1 base. The CDR3 is 16 residues long. The CDR3 sequence: CSLGLAGGPGTDTQYF. CDR3 coding DNA: TGCAGCTTGGGACTAGCGGGGGGGCCGGGCACAGATACGCAGTATTTT.

V is TRBV5-8 and J is TRBJ1-1; D is undetermined. CDR3 length equals 14 residues. Germline CDR1 SGHTS, CDR2 YDEGEE. V was cut by 0 bases and J by 1 base, with 7 bases left in between. In nucleotides, the CDR3 is TGTGCCAGCAGCTTGGATGGGAGGAACACTGAAGCTTTCTTT. Translating gives CASSLDGRNTEAFF.

The chain links TRBV18 to TRBJ1-1; 7 bases fit TRBD1. The length of the CDR3 is 15 residues. V lost 6 bases, J lost 8 bases, and 15 bases stayed unmatched. Germline V gives CDR1 KGHSH, CDR2 LQKENI. CDR3 sequence reads: CASSRRQGTFMEAFF. CDR3 sequence (DNA): TGTGCCAGCTCTCGCAGACAGGGAACCTTCATGGAAGCTTTCTTT. Full variable domain (remainder filled in from reference TRBV18 and TRBJ1-1): NAGVMQNPRHLVRRRGQEARLRCSPMKGHSHVYWYRQLPEEGLKFMVYLQKENIIDESGMPKERFSAEFPKEGPSILRIQQVVRGDSAAYFCASSRRQGTFMEAFFGQGTRLTVV.

The chain employs TRBV19 and TRBJ2-1; D remains unclear. V shed 1 base and J shed 5 bases, with 12 bases lying between them. The CDR3 sequence is 15 residues long. Germline CDR1 is LNHDA and CDR2 is SQIVND (reference sequence). The CDR3 region is CASSIGRVSDNEQFF. Here the CDR3 DNA reads TGTGCCAGTAGTATAGGGCGAGTGAGCGACAATGAGCAGTTCTTC.

The chain joins TRBV6-2 or TRBV6-3 to TRBJ1-5; the match to TRBD1 covers 7 bases. CDR3 length: 14 residues. Trimming cost V 5 bases and J 2 bases; bases outside gene matches: 3. Germline V CDR1 and CDR2: MNHEY, SVGEGT. CDR3 residues: CASSRQGGNQPQHF. The CDR3 DNA reads TGTGCCAGCAGTAGACAGGGTGGCAATCAGCCCCAGCATTTT.

This rearrangement joins TRBV13 to TRBJ2-1, with D perhaps TRBD2 (5 bases). V was clipped by 7 bases and J by 6 bases, with 7 bases between them. This CDR3 is 11 amino acids long. Germline CDR1 PRHDT, CDR2 FYEKMQ (reference sequence). As DNA, the CDR3 is TGTGCCAGCACCGCGGGCAATGAGCAGTTCTTC. It is translated as CASTAGNEQFF.

The CDR3, as DNA: TGTGCCAGCAGCCAGCCGGGACAGGGGGCGTGGGAGCAGTACTTC. Its translation: CASSQPGQGAWEQYF. The V call is TRBV14, the J call TRBJ2-7, with 12 bases lining up with TRBD1. Germline CDR1 and CDR2: SGHDN and FVKESK. The V gene end was trimmed by 3 bases and the J gene end by 7 bases; junction bases not matched to a gene: 7. This CDR3 has 15 residues.

The chain combines TRBV5-1 with TRBJ2-4; maybe TRBD2 (6 bases). Trimming took off 0 bases at V and 5 bases at J, with 18 bases between the two ends. The CDR3 sequence is 17 residues long. Germline CDR1 and CDR2: SGHRS and YFSETQ. The CDR3 loop is CASSLAPAGSSQNIQYF. The CDR3 nucleotides are TGCGCCAGCAGCTTGGCCCCCGCGGGAAGTAGCCAAAACATTCAGTACTTC.

In its sample, this clone was seen a few times. The chain joins TRBV4-1 to TRBJ1-2, with 8 bases identical to TRBD1. Germline CDR1 reads MGHRA; CDR2 reads YSYEKL. The CDR3 consists of 15 residues. V shed 1 base and J 1 base; nucleotides not matched to a gene: 2. The CDR3 coding sequence is TGCGCCAGCAGCCAAGGGGACAGGTTTAACTATGGCTACACCTTC. Encoded protein: CASSQGDRFNYGYTF.

This clone appeared a single time. The CDR3 is CASSFSPLNTEAFF. In DNA form, the CDR3 reads TGTGCCAGCAGCTTTAGTCCGCTGAACACTGAAGCTTTCTTT. The rearrangement links TRBV11-2 to TRBJ1-1; D gene uncertain. Germline V gene lookup returns CDR1 SGHAT and CDR2 FQNNGV. The V end was cut by 3 bases, the J end by 0 bases, with 8 bases between. The CDR3 consists of 14 residues.

The V call is TRBV30, the J call TRBJ1-1, with a tentative D call TRBD1 (6 bases). CDR3 length equals 14 residues. Germline lookup yields CDR1 GTSNPN and CDR2 SVGIG (reference sequence). The V end was cut by 2 bases, the J end by 0 bases, with 10 bases between. Written as DNA, the CDR3 is TGTGCCTGGAGTACATACAGGGTGAACACTGAAGCTTTCTTT. The encoded protein is CAWSTYRVNTEAFF.

Concerning this clone: Distinct nucleotide sequences in the sample also encode this CDR3. J is TRBJ2-6 and V is TRBV9, with 7 bases aligning to TRBD1. The CDR3 length is 16 residues. V was pared by 4 bases and J by 0 bases, with 4 bases of the junction left unmatched. In germline, CDR1 is SGDLS, CDR2 YYNGEE. The CDR3 DNA follows: TGTGCCAGCAGCTCGGACAGGTCCTCTGGGGCCAACGTCCTGACTTTC. This translates into CASSSDRSSGANVLTF.

CDR3 DNA sequence: TGTGCCAGCAGCTTATCTCAGGGGGCAACAGATACGCAGTATTTT. It translates to CASSLSQGATDTQYF. The chain couples TRBV5-4 to TRBJ2-3; 8 bases fit TRBD1. The CDR3 extends over 15 amino acids. After removal of 2 bases from V and 3 bases from J, the junction contained 5 bases not matched to a gene. CDR1 is SGHNT and CDR2 is YYREEE in the germline V gene (reference sequence).

This chain uses TRBV13 with TRBJ2-7; 7 bases fit TRBD1. This CDR3 contains 12 residues. Germline V gene data show CDR1 as PRHDT and CDR2 as FYEKMQ (reference sequence). V shed 6 bases and J 3 bases; nucleotides not matched to a gene: 2. The CDR3 nucleotides are TGTGCCAGCAGTTACAGGGGCTACGAGCAGTACTTC. Translation gives CASSYRGYEQYF.

This sequence joins TRBV19 and TRBJ1-1; 8 bases are shared with TRBD1. V trimming: 6 bases; J trimming: 4 bases; junction bases outside the gene matches: 22. This CDR3 region has 19 residues. The germline CDR1 and CDR2 sequences are LNHDA and SQIVND (reference sequence). The CDR3 DNA follows: TGTGCCAGTAGGCTGCCGGGGACAGGAAGTGGTCGGGTGGGCACTGAAGCTTTCTTT. Protein: CASRLPGTGSGRVGTEAFF.

V gene TRBV5-1 combines with J gene TRBJ1-1, with D perhaps TRBD1 (6 bases). With 0 bases removed from V and 1 base from J, the gap between germline ends came to 13 bases. This CDR3 comprises 16 residues. Per germline, CDR1 SGHRS and CDR2 YFSETQ. The CDR3 here is CASSLGVGTTNTEAFF. Written as DNA, the CDR3 is TGCGCCAGCAGCTTGGGGGTTGGGACAACGAACACTGAAGCTTTCTTT.

J is TRBJ1-5 and V is TRBV3-1 (or the pseudogene TRBV3-2); D is unclear. V was pared by 1 base and J by 1 base, with 5 bases between. The germline V gene encodes CDR1 LGHDT and CDR2 YNNKEL (reference sequence). This CDR3 region has 14 residues. The CDR3 region is CASSQGGSNQPQHF. The CDR3 DNA reads as TGTGCCAGCAGCCAAGGCGGGAGCAATCAGCCCCAGCATTTT.

The chain is built from TRBV19 and TRBJ1-1; D gene uncertain. The CDR3 loop spans 15 amino acids. Germline CDR1 reads LNHDA; CDR2 reads SQIVND (reference sequence). The V gene lost 6 bases and the J gene lost 1 base, with 15 bases spanning the gap. CDR3 sequence: CASSPGRGRNTEAFF. The CDR3 nucleotides are TGTGCCAGTAGCCCTGGGAGAGGGCGGAACACTGAAGCTTTCTTT.